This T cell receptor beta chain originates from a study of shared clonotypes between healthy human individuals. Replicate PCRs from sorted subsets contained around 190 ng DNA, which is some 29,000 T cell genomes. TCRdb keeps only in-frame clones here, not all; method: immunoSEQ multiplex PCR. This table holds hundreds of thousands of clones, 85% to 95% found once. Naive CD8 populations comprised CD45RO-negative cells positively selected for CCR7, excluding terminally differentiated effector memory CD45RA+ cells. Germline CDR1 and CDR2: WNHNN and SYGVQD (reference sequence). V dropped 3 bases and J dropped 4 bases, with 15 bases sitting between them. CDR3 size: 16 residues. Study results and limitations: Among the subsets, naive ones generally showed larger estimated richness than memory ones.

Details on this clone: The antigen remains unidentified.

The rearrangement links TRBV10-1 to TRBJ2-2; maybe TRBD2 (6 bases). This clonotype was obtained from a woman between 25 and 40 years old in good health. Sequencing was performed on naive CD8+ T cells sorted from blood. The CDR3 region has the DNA TGCGCCAGCAGTGACGCCCTGGAGGGTTCCACCGGGGAGCTGTTTTTT. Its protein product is CASSDALEGSTGELFF.